This T cell receptor (beta chain) was retrieved from a study of shared clonotypes between healthy human individuals. V lost 4 bases to trimming and J lost 7 bases; unmatched junction nucleotides: 10. Germline values: CDR1 SQVTM, CDR2 ANQGSEA. This CDR3 has 14 amino acids. Some clones are missing from TCRdb's copy, which holds only in-frame ones; the method was immunoSEQ multiplex PCR. The table shows about 1,500,000 clones, with roughly 95% occurring only once. The sequence was collected from a man younger than 40 in good health. Sequenced sample: naive CD4+ T cells sorted from blood. The sample's subset: CD45RA+ positively selected. The chain joins TRBV29-1 to TRBJ2-1, with 7 bases aligning to TRBD2. DNA for the CDR3: TGCAGCGTTGTAAAGGGAGGGCCGCAGAATGAGCAGTTCTTC. It is translated as CSVVKGGPQNEQFF.